This T cell receptor (beta chain) is drawn from a study of vaccination and CD4 T cells after COVID-19. Study information: The convalescents comprised six males and four females, two of them Hispanic.

Only a few counts were recorded for this clonotype. Its specificity is unknown. Cultured CD4+ T cell DNA underwent sequencing with the Oncomine TCR Beta short-read assay. TCRdb redid the calling of the PCR reads with MiXCR, one entry per CDR3 protein. Of over 9,500 distinct CDR3 sequences in the sample, under 60% were seen once. The CDR3 contains 13 residues. V dropped 6 bases and J dropped 4; count of bases not matched to a gene: 7. The germline CDR1 and CDR2 sequences are DFQATT and SNEGSKA (reference sequence). Indicated treatment: roughly ten-day PBMC culture with coronavirus spike peptide pools or control peptides (ViraFEST assay).

This chain connects TRBV20-1 to TRBJ2-5; TRBD1 matches at 8 bases. The origin of this receptor is a human donor with COVID-19. The starting material was cultured CD4+ T cells from blood, obtained after SARS-CoV-2 vaccination. This CDR3 reads CSAPRTGRETQYF. For the CDR3, the DNA is TGCAGTGCGCCTCGGACAGGGCGAGAGACCCAGTACTTC.